The source of this T cell receptor beta chain is a study of blood T cell repertoires in COVID-19. Study background: The United States, Italy and Spain provided the acute and convalescent COVID-19 samples. PBMCs, B-cell-depleted T cells, or T cells provided the cDNA or gDNA that made up the material.

In the authors' workflow: From reference gene primer amplification, estimates of nucleated cell counts were derived. Method: immunoSEQ multiplex PCR; TCRdb's copy keeps in-frame clones and lacks some. The DNA was the basis for D and trimming; V, J and clone size are from that table. This table has fewer than 300,000 clones, 85% to 90% appearing once. V lost 6 bases to trimming and J lost 5 bases, with 19 bases between them. The CDR3 extends over 15 amino acids. Germline CDR1 SNHLY, CDR2 FYNNEI. The clonotype originates from a woman in her 40s who had recovered from COVID-19. The specimen sequenced was peripheral blood. The chain combines TRBV2 with TRBJ1-2, with a weak D call TRBD1 (6 bases). CDR3 bases: TGTGCCAGCAGGGCGGGGGCGGATCCTGTATATGGCTACACCTTC. Translating gives CASRAGADPVYGYTF.